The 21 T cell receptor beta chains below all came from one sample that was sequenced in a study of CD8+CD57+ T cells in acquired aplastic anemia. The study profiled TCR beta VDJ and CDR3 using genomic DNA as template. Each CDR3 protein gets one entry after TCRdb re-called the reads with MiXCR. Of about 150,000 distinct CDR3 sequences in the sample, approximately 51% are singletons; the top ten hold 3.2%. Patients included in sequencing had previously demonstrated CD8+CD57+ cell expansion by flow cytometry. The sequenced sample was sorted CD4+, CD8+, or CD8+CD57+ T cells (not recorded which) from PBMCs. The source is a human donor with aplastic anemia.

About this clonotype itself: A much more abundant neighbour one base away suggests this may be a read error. The CDR3 region is CASSGHQSTEAFF. The CDR3 nucleotides are TGTGCCAGCAGTGGACATCAGAGCACTGAAGCTTTCTTT. The rearrangement uses TRBV6-2 or TRBV6-3 and TRBJ1-1; TRBD1 is a possible D gene (5 bases). This CDR3 is built from 13 residues. Germline-derived CDR1 and CDR2 are MNHEY and SVGEGT. V was trimmed by 5 bases and J by 4 bases, leaving 11 bases between them.

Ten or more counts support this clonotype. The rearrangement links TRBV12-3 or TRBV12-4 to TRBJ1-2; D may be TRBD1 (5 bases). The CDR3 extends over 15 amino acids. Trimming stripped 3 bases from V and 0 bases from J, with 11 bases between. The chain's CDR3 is CASSFAGRTNYGYTF. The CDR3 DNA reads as TGTGCCAGCAGTTTTGCAGGGCGAACTAACTATGGCTACACCTTC.

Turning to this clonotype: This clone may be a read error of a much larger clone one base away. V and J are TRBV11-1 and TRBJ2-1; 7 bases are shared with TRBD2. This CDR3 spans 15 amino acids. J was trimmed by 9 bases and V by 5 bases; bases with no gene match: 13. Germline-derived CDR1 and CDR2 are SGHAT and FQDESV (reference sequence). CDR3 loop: CASSRVGAGETEQFF. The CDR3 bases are TGTGCCAGCAGCCGCGTTGGGGCGGGAGAGACTGAGCAGTTCTTC.

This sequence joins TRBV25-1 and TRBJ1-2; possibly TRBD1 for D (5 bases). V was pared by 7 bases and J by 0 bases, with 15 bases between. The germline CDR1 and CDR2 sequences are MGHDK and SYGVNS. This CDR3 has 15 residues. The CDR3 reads CASTRGDRANYGYTF. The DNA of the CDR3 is TGTGCCAGCACCCGGGGGGACCGAGCTAACTATGGCTACACCTTC.

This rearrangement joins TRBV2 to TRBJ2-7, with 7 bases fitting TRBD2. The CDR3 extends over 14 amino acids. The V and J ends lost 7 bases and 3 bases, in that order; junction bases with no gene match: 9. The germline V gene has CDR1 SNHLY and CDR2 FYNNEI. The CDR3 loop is CASIPGRAFYEQYF. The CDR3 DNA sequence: TGTGCCAGCATCCCAGGGAGGGCCTTCTACGAGCAGTACTTC.

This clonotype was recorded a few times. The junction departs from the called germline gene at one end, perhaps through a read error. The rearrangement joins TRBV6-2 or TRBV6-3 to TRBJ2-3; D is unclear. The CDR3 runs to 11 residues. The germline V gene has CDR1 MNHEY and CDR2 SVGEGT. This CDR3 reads CACSFTDTQYF. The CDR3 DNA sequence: TGTGCCTGCAGCTTCACAGATACGCAGTATTTT.

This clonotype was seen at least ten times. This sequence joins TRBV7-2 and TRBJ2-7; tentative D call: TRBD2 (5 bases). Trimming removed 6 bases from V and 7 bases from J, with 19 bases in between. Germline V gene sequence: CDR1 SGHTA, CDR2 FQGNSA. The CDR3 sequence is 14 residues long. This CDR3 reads CASSPRRSGWEQYF. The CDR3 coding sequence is TGTGCCAGCAGTCCCAGGAGAAGCGGATGGGAGCAGTACTTC.

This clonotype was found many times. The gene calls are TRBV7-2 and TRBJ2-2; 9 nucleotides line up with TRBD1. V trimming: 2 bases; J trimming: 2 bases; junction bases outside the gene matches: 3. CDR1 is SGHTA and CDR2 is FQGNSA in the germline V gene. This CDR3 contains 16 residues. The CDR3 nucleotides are TGTGCCAGCAGCTTAACGGGACAGGGTAACACCGGGGAGCTGTTTTTT. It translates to CASSLTGQGNTGELFF.

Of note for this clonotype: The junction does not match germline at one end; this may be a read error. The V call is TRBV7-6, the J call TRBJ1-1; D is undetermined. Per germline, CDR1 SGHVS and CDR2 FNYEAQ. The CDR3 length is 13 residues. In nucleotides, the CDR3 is TGTGCCAACAGCTTAGCCCTGAACACTGAAGCTTTCTTT. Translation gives CANSLALNTEAFF. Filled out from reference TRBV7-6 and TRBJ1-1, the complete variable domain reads GAGVSQSPRYKVTKRGQDVALRCDPISGHVSLYWYRQALGQGPEFLTYFNYEAQQDKSGLPNDRFSAERPEGSISTLTIQRTEQRDSAMYRCANSLALNTEAFFGQGTRLTVV.

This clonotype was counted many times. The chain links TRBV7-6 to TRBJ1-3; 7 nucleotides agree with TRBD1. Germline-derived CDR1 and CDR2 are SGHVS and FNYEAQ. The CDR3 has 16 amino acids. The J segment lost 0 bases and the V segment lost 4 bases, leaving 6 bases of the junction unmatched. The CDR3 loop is CASSSTGVPSGNTIYF. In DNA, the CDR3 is TGTGCCAGCAGCTCAACAGGGGTGCCCTCTGGAAACACCATATATTTT.

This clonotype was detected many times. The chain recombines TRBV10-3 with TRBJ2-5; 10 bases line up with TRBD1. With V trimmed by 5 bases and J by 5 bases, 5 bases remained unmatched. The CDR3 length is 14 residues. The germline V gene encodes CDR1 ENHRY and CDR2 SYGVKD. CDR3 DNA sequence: TGTGCCATCAGTATGACAGGGGGCATGGAGACCCAGTACTTC. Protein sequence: CAISMTGGMETQYF.

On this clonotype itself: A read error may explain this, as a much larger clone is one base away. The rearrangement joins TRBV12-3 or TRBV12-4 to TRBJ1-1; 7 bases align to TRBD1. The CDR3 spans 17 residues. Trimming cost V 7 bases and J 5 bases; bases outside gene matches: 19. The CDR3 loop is CASTRNTGAEITTEAFF. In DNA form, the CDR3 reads TGTGCCAGCACTCGTAATACAGGGGCGGAGATCACTACTGAAGCTTTCTTT.

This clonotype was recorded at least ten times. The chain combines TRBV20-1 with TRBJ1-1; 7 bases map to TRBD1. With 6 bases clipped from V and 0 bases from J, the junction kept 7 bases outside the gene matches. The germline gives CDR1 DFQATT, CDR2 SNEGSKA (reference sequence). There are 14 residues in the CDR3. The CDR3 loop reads CSASKQGMNTEAFF. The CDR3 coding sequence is TGCAGTGCCAGTAAACAGGGGATGAACACTGAAGCTTTCTTT.

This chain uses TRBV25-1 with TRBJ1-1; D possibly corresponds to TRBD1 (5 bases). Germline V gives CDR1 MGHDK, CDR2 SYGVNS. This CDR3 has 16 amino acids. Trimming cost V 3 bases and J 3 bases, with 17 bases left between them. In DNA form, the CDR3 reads TGTGCCAGCAGTGATGGGTCTAGGGACGGATACACTGAAGCTTTCTTT. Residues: CASSDGSRDGYTEAFF.

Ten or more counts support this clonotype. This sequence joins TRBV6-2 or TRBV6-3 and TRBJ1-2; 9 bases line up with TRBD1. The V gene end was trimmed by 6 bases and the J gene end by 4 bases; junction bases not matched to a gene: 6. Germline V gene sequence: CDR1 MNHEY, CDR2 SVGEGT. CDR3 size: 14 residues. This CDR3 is CASRTGTGIYGYTF. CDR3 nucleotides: TGTGCCAGCAGGACCGGGACAGGGATCTATGGCTACACCTTC.

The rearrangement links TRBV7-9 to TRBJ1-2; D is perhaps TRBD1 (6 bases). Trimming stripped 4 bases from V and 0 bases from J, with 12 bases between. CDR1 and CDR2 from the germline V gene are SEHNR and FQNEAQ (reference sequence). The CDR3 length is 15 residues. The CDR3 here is CASSYGQLANYGYTF. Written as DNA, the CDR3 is TGTGCCAGCAGCTACGGACAGCTAGCTAACTATGGCTACACCTTC.

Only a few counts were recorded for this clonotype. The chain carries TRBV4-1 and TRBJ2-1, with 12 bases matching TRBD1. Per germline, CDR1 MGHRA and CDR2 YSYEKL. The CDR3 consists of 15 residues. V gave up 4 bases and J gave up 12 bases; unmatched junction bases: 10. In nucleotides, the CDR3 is TGCGCCAGCAGCCTAGCCGGGACAGGGGGCTCGGGGCAGTTCTTC. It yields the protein CASSLAGTGGSGQFF.

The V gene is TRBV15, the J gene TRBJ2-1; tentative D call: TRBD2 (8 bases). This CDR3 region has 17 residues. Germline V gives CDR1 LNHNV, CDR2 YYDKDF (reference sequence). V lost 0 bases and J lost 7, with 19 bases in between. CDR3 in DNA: TGTGCCACCAGCAGAGATTCGGGAGGGGGCGCGCGGAATGAGCAGTTCTTC. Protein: CATSRDSGGGARNEQFF.

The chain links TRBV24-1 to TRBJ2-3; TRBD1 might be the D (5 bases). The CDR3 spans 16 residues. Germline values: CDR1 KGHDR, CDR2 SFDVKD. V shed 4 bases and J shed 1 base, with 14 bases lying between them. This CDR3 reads CATSDFLQTGTDTQYF. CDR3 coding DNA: TGTGCCACCAGTGACTTCCTACAGACAGGCACAGATACGCAGTATTTT.

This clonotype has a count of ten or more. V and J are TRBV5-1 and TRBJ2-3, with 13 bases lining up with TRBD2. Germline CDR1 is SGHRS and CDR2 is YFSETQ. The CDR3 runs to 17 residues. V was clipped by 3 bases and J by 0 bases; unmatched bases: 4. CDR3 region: CASSSGLAGPSTDTQYF. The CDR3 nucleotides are TGCGCCAGCAGCTCGGGACTAGCGGGGCCTAGCACAGATACGCAGTATTTT.

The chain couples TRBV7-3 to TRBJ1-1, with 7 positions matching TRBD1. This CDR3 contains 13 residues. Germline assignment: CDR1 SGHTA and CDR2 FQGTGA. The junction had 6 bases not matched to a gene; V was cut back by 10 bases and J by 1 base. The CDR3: CANGGQENTEAFF. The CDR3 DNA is TGTGCCAACGGCGGACAGGAGAACACTGAAGCTTTCTTT.